This T cell receptor beta chain is drawn from a study of spatial heterogeneity in lung cancer. In TCRdb, the 5' RACE reads were re-called with MiXCR into one record per CDR3 protein. Of roughly 80,000 distinct CDR3 sequences in the sample, around 12% were seen once. Described time point: sample taken at primary tumor resection. Unsorted whole RNA samples from tumor, nontumor lung or frozen PBMC were sequenced. V lost 5 bases to trimming and J lost 3 bases, with 11 bases between them. This CDR3 region has 14 residues. CDR1 is LNHDA, CDR2 SQIVND, per germline (reference sequence). In its sample, this clonotype was seen a few times.

Sequencing was performed on PBMCs, taken at surgery. The V gene is TRBV19, the J gene TRBJ1-5, with D unclear. The receptor was derived from a male donor with early-stage non-small cell lung cancer. The CDR3 DNA sequence: TGTGCCAGTAGTCTTCCTGGCCCCAATCAGCCCCAGCATTTT. Its translation: CASSLPGPNQPQHF.